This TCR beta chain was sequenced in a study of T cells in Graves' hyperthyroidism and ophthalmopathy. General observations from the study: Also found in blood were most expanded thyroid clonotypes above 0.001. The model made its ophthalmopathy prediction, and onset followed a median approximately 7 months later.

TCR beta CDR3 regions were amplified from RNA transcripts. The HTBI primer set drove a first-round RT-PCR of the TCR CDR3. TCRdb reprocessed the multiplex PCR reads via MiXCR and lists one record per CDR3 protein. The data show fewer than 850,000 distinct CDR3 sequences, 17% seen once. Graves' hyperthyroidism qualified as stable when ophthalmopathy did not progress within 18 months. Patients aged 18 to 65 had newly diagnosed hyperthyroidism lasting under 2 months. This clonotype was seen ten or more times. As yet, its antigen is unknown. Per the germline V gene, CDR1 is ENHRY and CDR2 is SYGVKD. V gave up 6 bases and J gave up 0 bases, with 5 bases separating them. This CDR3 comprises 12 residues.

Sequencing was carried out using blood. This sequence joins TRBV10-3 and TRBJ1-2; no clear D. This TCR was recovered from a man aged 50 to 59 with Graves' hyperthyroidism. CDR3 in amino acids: CAIRLPNYGYTF. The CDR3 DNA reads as TGTGCCATCAGGCTACCTAACTATGGCTACACCTTC.